Presented here are 19 T cell receptor beta chains from one specimen sequenced in a study of shared clonotypes between healthy human individuals. The protocol was immunoSEQ multiplex PCR, while the TCRdb copy is restricted to in-frame clones and leaves out a portion. The sample carries about 2,500,000 clones, approximately 94% recorded once. The sample comprised naive CD4+ T cells sorted from blood. Subset indicated: CD45RA+ positively selected. These TCRs come from a man younger than 30 in good health.

The chain links TRBV12-5 to TRBJ1-2, with D uncertain. The CDR3 spans 13 residues. The germline V gene encodes CDR1 LGHNT and CDR2 FRNRAP. The germline V and J ends were trimmed by 0 bases and 7 bases, with 9 bases remaining between them. CDR3 sequence reads: CASGLVKGGGYTF. DNA for the CDR3: TGTGCTAGTGGTTTGGTAAAGGGCGGTGGCTACACCTTC.

The chain has TRBV10-3 and TRBJ2-3, with 12 bases identical to TRBD2. The germline V gene encodes CDR1 ENHRY and CDR2 SYGVKD. After removal of 11 bases from V and 6 bases from J, the junction contained 9 bases not matched to a gene. The CDR3 runs to 14 residues. CDR3: CASLASGRADTQYF. The CDR3, as DNA: TGTGCCTCCCTGGCTAGCGGGAGGGCGGATACGCAGTATTTT.

This chain connects TRBV6-1 to TRBJ1-1; no clear D. Trimming stripped 4 bases from V and 3 bases from J, with 12 bases between. This CDR3 spans 14 amino acids. Germline V lookup: CDR1 MNHNS, CDR2 SASEGT. The CDR3 region is CASSAGPADTEAFF. Written as DNA, the CDR3 is TGTGCCAGCAGTGCAGGACCGGCGGACACTGAAGCTTTCTTT.

This sequence joins TRBV7-2 and TRBJ1-2, with a tentative D call TRBD1 (6 bases). This CDR3 region has 15 residues. Between the trimmed V and J ends, which lost 5 bases and 2 bases, there was a span of 15 bases. Looked up from germline, CDR1 is SGHTA and CDR2 is FQGNSA. In nucleotides, the CDR3 is TGTGCCAGCAGCCCTCGGACAGCTGCCAACTATGGCTACACCTTC. Amino acids: CASSPRTAANYGYTF.

This clone was observed a handful of times. The J gene is TRBJ1-1, the V gene TRBV11-3, with D uncertain. Germline CDR1 reads SGHNT; CDR2 reads YENEEA. The CDR3 is made up of 13 amino acids. Deletions cut 1 base from V and 6 bases from J, with 9 bases between. The CDR3 sequence: CASSLGKGAEAFF. In DNA form, the CDR3 reads TGTGCCAGCAGCTTAGGGAAAGGCGCTGAAGCTTTCTTT.

The chain combines TRBV4-3 with TRBJ2-7, with a tentative D call TRBD1 (6 bases). The V end was cut by 6 bases, the J end by 3 bases, with 12 bases between. CDR3 size: 13 residues. Per germline, CDR1 LGHNA and CDR2 YSLEER. The CDR3 protein is CASSRTAYYEQYF. The CDR3 DNA follows: TGCGCCAGCAGTAGGACAGCTTACTACGAGCAGTACTTC.

The chain uses TRBV10-1 and TRBJ2-3; weak D call: TRBD2 (7 bases). Germline V CDR1 and CDR2: WNHNN, SYGVQD (reference sequence). Trimming removed 2 bases from V and 5 bases from J, with 23 bases in between. The CDR3 is 18 amino acids. CDR3 DNA sequence: TGCGCCAGCAGTGAGAGTATGGGGGCAGGGACTACTGAAGATACGCAGTATTTT. Translation: CASSESMGAGTTEDTQYF.

The chain carries TRBV5-1 and TRBJ2-7, with D perhaps matching TRBD1 (6 bases). Germline V gene data show CDR1 as SGHRS and CDR2 as YFSETQ. The CDR3 runs to 14 residues. V shed 0 bases and J shed 7 bases, with 14 bases lying between them. The CDR3 coding sequence is TGCGCCAGCAGCTTGGAGGGACAAGGCTGGGAGCAGTACTTC. It encodes CASSLEGQGWEQYF.

The genes are TRBV5-6 and TRBJ1-4; the D gene is possibly TRBD1 (5 bases). Germline V gene lookup returns CDR1 SGHDT and CDR2 YYEEEE. V gave up 3 bases and J gave up 5 bases, with 14 bases separating them. The CDR3 is made up of 15 amino acids. The CDR3 here is CASSWRDSVNEKLFF. The CDR3 DNA reads as TGTGCCAGCAGCTGGAGGGACTCCGTGAATGAAAAACTGTTTTTT.

The chain recombines TRBV27 with TRBJ1-6; D is ambiguous. The germline V gene encodes CDR1 MNHEY and CDR2 SMNVEV (reference sequence). The CDR3 runs 13 residues. V was trimmed by 7 bases and J by 7 bases, leaving 11 bases between them. The CDR3 spells CASKLIQNSPLHF. The CDR3 coding sequence is TGTGCCAGCAAACTTATCCAGAATTCACCCCTCCACTTT.

To note about this clone: Its ends do not fully match the called genes, so a read error is possible. The sample contains more than one DNA sequence encoding this CDR3. The J gene is TRBJ2-5, the V gene TRBV7-7, with 8 bases fitting TRBD1. The length of the CDR3 is 13 residues. From germline, CDR1 is SSHAT and CDR2 FNYEAQ (reference sequence). CDR3 DNA: TGTGCTAGCAGCCGCGACAGGGGTGAGACCCAGTACTTC. Protein: CASSRDRGETQYF.

V usage is TRBV6-1 and J usage is TRBJ2-1; 8 positions match TRBD2. Per germline, CDR1 MNHNS and CDR2 SASEGT. With V trimmed by 10 bases and J by 4 bases, 12 bases remained unmatched. The CDR3 runs 15 residues. The CDR3 coding sequence is TGTGCCACGGCGGGGGGTTGGGAGGTGTACAATGAGCAGTTCTTC. As protein: CATAGGWEVYNEQFF.

This chain links TRBV4-1 with TRBJ1-5, with a weak D call TRBD1 (6 bases). CDR3 length equals 16 residues. V was clipped by 1 base and J by 6 bases, with 16 bases between them. The germline CDR1 and CDR2 sequences are MGHRA and YSYEKL. Here the CDR3 DNA reads TGCGCCAGCAGCCAAGGCCGCGAACAGGGAAGTCAGCCCCAGCATTTT. Its translation is CASSQGREQGSQPQHF.

J is TRBJ1-2 and V is TRBV29-1; D possibly corresponds to TRBD1 (5 bases). V was trimmed by 4 bases and J by 4 bases, leaving 13 bases between them. CDR3 length equals 13 residues. From germline, CDR1 is SQVTM and CDR2 ANQGSEA. CDR3 in DNA: TGCAGCGTTGGGACACAATTCCGCTATGGCTACACCTTC. This sequence encodes CSVGTQFRYGYTF.

The rearrangement uses TRBV10-3 and TRBJ1-2; 8 bases map to TRBD1. The CDR3 has 14 residues. V was clipped by 5 bases and J by 0 bases; unmatched bases: 2. Germline V gene data show CDR1 as ENHRY and CDR2 as SYGVKD. The CDR3 region has the DNA TGTGCCATCAGTAGGACAGGGCCTAACTATGGCTACACCTTC. The encoded protein is CAISRTGPNYGYTF.

With regard to this clone: Other DNA sequences in the same sample also yield this CDR3. The chain employs TRBV9 and TRBJ2-3; TRBD2 agrees at 8 bases. V shed 0 bases, J shed 0 bases, and the junction held 3 bases outside the gene matches. Germline values: CDR1 SGDLS, CDR2 YYNGEE. The CDR3 length is 16 residues. The CDR3 loop is CASSVGRGGSTDTQYF. Written as DNA, the CDR3 is TGTGCCAGCAGCGTAGGTCGGGGGGGGAGCACAGATACGCAGTATTTT.

J is TRBJ2-7 and V is TRBV7-9; D may correspond to TRBD1 or TRBD2 (7 bases each). The CDR3 covers 15 residues. Germline CDR1 reads SEHNR; CDR2 reads FQNEAQ (reference sequence). V lost 5 bases to trimming and J lost 10 bases, with 24 bases between them. CDR3 amino acids: CASSQGGGLLPPQYF. CDR3 DNA sequence: TGTGCCAGCAGCCAGGGGGGGGGTCTTCTCCCCCCTCAGTACTTC.

The chain employs TRBV10-3 and TRBJ2-5; 10 nucleotides line up with TRBD1. V trimming: 6 bases; J trimming: 5 bases; junction bases outside the gene matches: 6. The CDR3 runs 14 residues. In germline, CDR1 is ENHRY, CDR2 SYGVKD. The CDR3 here is CAISTGTGVETQYF. The CDR3 DNA reads as TGTGCCATCAGCACCGGGACAGGGGTGGAGACCCAGTACTTC.

The gene calls are TRBV6-5 and TRBJ2-1, with 14 bases aligning to TRBD2. The junction had 10 bases not matched to a gene; V was cut back by 6 bases and J by 12 bases. Germline assignment: CDR1 MNHEY and CDR2 SVGAGI. The CDR3 is made up of 15 amino acids. CDR3 DNA sequence: TGTGCCAGCAGCCGCGGGACTAGCGGGAGTCTATGGCAGTTCTTC. Residues: CASSRGTSGSLWQFF.